These 16 T cell receptor beta chains were sequenced from one sample in a study of CD8+ T cells in alopecia areata (dated by TCRdb to about 2018). Interpreted using the paper, the time point label stands for: around 28 days on oral tofacitinib. The treatment or condition label, as the study defines it: oral pan-JAK inhibitor, 5-10 mg twice daily. The library was obtained by the immunoSEQ multiplex PCR assay. To provide template for TCR sequencing, every sample had RNA extracted and reverse transcribed into cDNA. TCRdb retrieved this table from immuneACCESS and kept in-frame rearrangements only. Not all clones are present; in checked studies, unresolved V genes account for under half, and no reason is known for the remainder. In all, the sample holds about 190,000 clones, and over 60% of those were seen once. The ten largest clonotypes hold around 4.2% of the sample. Sample: CD4+ T cells sorted from blood, taken at week 4, from a patient treated with tofacitinib. The source is a human donor with alopecia areata.

This clone was detected only a few times. V and J are TRBV30 and TRBJ1-4; D is perhaps TRBD1 (5 bases). This CDR3 spans 14 amino acids. Looked up from germline, CDR1 is GTSNPN and CDR2 is SVGIG (reference sequence). The V gene lost 0 bases and the J gene lost 5 bases, with 10 bases spanning the gap. CDR3 nucleotides: TGTGCCTGGAGTGTACGGGCAGGGAATGAAAAACTGTTTTTT. This codes for CAWSVRAGNEKLFF.

CDR3 nucleotides: TGTGCCTGGAATACGGCCAGCGCTAATCAGCCCCAGCATTTT. Translating gives CAWNTASANQPQHF. The chain is built from TRBV30 and TRBJ1-5; D call uncertain. Germline assignment: CDR1 GTSNPN and CDR2 SVGIG (reference sequence). Trimming took 4 bases from V and 4 from J, leaving 14 bases between them. This CDR3 contains 14 residues.

The rearrangement joins TRBV25-1 to TRBJ1-4; 10 bases align to TRBD1. This CDR3 region has 18 residues. V gave up 3 bases and J gave up 2 bases; unmatched junction bases: 9. CDR1 and CDR2 from the germline V gene are MGHDK and SYGVNS. The CDR3 spells CASSETGGQRGTNEKLFF. CDR3 sequence (DNA): TGTGCCAGCAGTGAGACAGGGGGCCAGCGCGGCACTAATGAAAAACTGTTTTTT.

The rearrangement joins TRBV6-5 to TRBJ1-2, with D hard to call. V was cut by 10 bases and J by 6 bases, with 3 bases left in between. The germline V gene encodes CDR1 MNHEY and CDR2 SVGAGI. The CDR3 spans 8 residues. As DNA, the CDR3 is TGTGCCAAAGATGGCTACACCTTC. It yields the protein CAKDGYTF.

DNA of the CDR3: TGCGCCAGCAGCAAGGACGGCATGAACACTGAAGCTTTCTTT. It encodes CASSKDGMNTEAFF. The J gene is TRBJ1-1, the V gene TRBV5-1; D is uncertain. Trimming pared 4 bases from V and 0 bases from J, leaving 10 bases between. This CDR3 is built from 14 residues. From germline, CDR1 is SGHRS and CDR2 YFSETQ.

Only a few counts were recorded for this clone. This sequence joins TRBV27 and TRBJ1-1; D remains unclear. The CDR3 consists of 13 residues. The germline V gene has CDR1 MNHEY and CDR2 SMNVEV (reference sequence). Trimming cost V 5 bases and J 3 bases, with 10 bases left between them. The CDR3 is CASSRIGYTEAFF. CDR3 DNA: TGTGCCAGCAGTCGCATAGGGTACACTGAAGCTTTCTTT.

V and J are TRBV30 and TRBJ1-2; D remains unclear. Germline V CDR1 and CDR2: GTSNPN, SVGIG (reference sequence). This CDR3 contains 12 residues. The V end lost 2 bases, the J end lost 2 bases, and 6 bases lay between the germline ends. DNA of the CDR3: TGTGCCTGGAGTCAAGAGAACTATGGCTACACCTTC. Translated: CAWSQENYGYTF.

The rearrangement uses TRBV5-6 and TRBJ1-5; D is possibly TRBD1 (5 bases). The V gene's germline CDR1 is SGHDT and CDR2 YYEEEE. The CDR3 has 18 residues. Trimming cost V 0 bases and J 0 bases, with 16 bases left between them. The CDR3 DNA sequence: TGTGCCAGCAGCTTGGGAGCGACAGCCGTCGGTAGCAATCAGCCCCAGCATTTT. Amino acid sequence: CASSLGATAVGSNQPQHF.

The chain combines TRBV5-6 with TRBJ1-4; D remains ambiguous. The V gene lost 0 bases and the J gene lost 6 bases, with 6 bases spanning the gap. The germline V gene has CDR1 SGHDT and CDR2 YYEEEE. The CDR3 has 13 residues. In DNA, the CDR3 is TGTGCCAGCAGCTTGGTGACCGATGAAAAACTGTTTTTT. It encodes CASSLVTDEKLFF.

The chain uses TRBV5-1 and TRBJ1-1; D not resolved. Germline V gives CDR1 SGHRS, CDR2 YFSETQ. Trimming cost V 6 bases and J 1 base, with 10 bases left between them. The CDR3 length is 13 residues. The chain's CDR3 is CASTQPPNTEAFF. CDR3 nucleotides: TGCGCCAGCACCCAACCCCCGAACACTGAAGCTTTCTTT.

On this clone itself: At one end, the junction sequence differs from germline, possibly due to a read error. The rearrangement joins TRBV7-9 to TRBJ1-1; no clear D gene. CDR3 size: 14 residues. CDR1 and CDR2 from the germline V gene are SEHNR and FQNEAQ (reference sequence). CDR3 sequence: CASSRERSSAEAFF. The DNA for the CDR3 is TGCGCCAGCAGCCGAGAGAGGTCTAGCGCTGAAGCTTTCTTT.

This clone showed up just a few times. This chain joins TRBV5-1 and TRBJ2-7; 8 bases agree with TRBD1. Per the germline V gene, CDR1 is SGHRS and CDR2 is YFSETQ. Losses at the gene ends were 5 bases for V and 1 base for J; bases not matched to a gene: 26. The CDR3 is 21 residues long. CDR3 DNA sequence: TGCGCCAGCAGAGGGCCAGCAGCTTCTACCCCCTATCAGGGGGCATCCTACGAGCAGTACTTC. Its translation: CASRGPAASTPYQGASYEQYF.

This sequence joins TRBV11-2 and TRBJ2-7; 7 bases match TRBD1. The J segment lost 0 bases and the V segment lost 6 bases, leaving 8 bases of the junction unmatched. CDR3 length equals 15 residues. From germline, CDR1 is SGHAT and CDR2 FQNNGV. CDR3 sequence reads: CASRLPGTASYEQYF. CDR3 bases: TGTGCCAGCAGGCTTCCGGGGACAGCCTCCTACGAGCAGTACTTC.

To note about this clone: The junction departs from the called germline gene at one end, perhaps through a read error. This sequence joins TRBV5-1 and TRBJ1-6; the match to TRBD1 covers 9 bases. The CDR3 totals 16 residues. Per the germline V gene, CDR1 is SGHRS and CDR2 is YFSETQ. CDR3 loop: CASSLREQGANSPLRF. Here the CDR3 DNA reads TGCGCCAGCAGCTTGCGAGAACAGGGGGCGAATTCACCCCTCCGCTTT. Using reference TRBV5-1 and TRBJ1-6 for the parts outside the CDR3, the full variable domain is KAGVTQTPRYLIKTRGQQVTLSCSPISGHRSVSWYQQTPGQGLQFLFEYFSETQRNKGNFPGRFSGRQFSNSRSEMNVSTLELGDSALYLCASSLREQGANSPLRFGNGTRLTVT.

The chain has TRBV7-9 and TRBJ1-6, with 7 bases lining up with TRBD1. The CDR3 length is 14 residues. The V and J ends lost 5 bases and 8 bases, in that order; junction bases with no gene match: 6. CDR1 is SEHNR and CDR2 is FQNEAQ in the germline V gene (reference sequence). In DNA, the CDR3 is TGTGCCAGCAGCCCTGGGACAGCCTATTCACCCCTCCACTTT. Encoded protein: CASSPGTAYSPLHF.

The chain links TRBV11-2 to TRBJ1-2; tentative D call: TRBD1 (5 bases). CDR3 size: 13 residues. V was trimmed by 2 bases and J by 4 bases, leaving 8 bases between them. Germline loops: CDR1 SGHAT, CDR2 FQNNGV. The CDR3 DNA reads TGTGCCAGCAGCTTACAGGGTACCTATGGCTACACCTTC. Translation: CASSLQGTYGYTF. Together with reference TRBV11-2 and TRBJ1-2, the CDR3 gives the full variable domain: EAGVAQSPRYKIIEKRQSVAFWCNPISGHATLYWYQQILGQGPKLLIQFQNNGVVDDSQLPKDRFSAERLKGVDSTLKIQPAKLEDSAVYLCASSLQGTYGYTFGSGTRLTVV.